The 4 T cell receptor beta chains reported below all come from one sample, sequenced in a study of OX40 agonist ivuxolimab in advanced cancers. Clones were read by immunoSEQ multiplex PCR, and TCRdb kept only the in-frame ones, dropping some. The sample carries over 70,000 clones, about 78% recorded once. The sample in question was CD4+ or CD8+ T cells sorted from blood, obtained in a trial of the OX40 agonist ivuxolimab. These TCRs come from an adult with an advanced solid tumor such as melanoma, head and neck, liver or kidney cancer.

The chain employs TRBV19 and TRBJ1-1; maybe TRBD1 (5 bases). Germline V CDR1 and CDR2: LNHDA, SQIVND (reference sequence). Trimming pared 4 bases from V and 1 base from J, leaving 10 bases between. The CDR3 runs to 14 residues. As DNA, the CDR3 is TGTGCCAGTAGTAGGGGCGGTAGGAACACTGAAGCTTTCTTT. Residues: CASSRGGRNTEAFF.

The V and J genes are TRBV7-9 and TRBJ2-1; perhaps D is TRBD1 or TRBD2 (5 bases each). With 7 bases removed from V and 5 bases from J, the gap between germline ends came to 18 bases. The CDR3 contains 15 residues. Germline V lookup: CDR1 SEHNR, CDR2 FQNEAQ (reference sequence). Here the CDR3 DNA reads TGTGCCAGCATCCTCGGGGATGGGGGAGACAATGAGCAGTTCTTC. This translates into CASILGDGGDNEQFF.

J is TRBJ2-2 and V is TRBV21-1; the table's D gene call, TRBD2, was not cross checked with the DNA. TRBV21-1 is tagged as a pseudogene. The CDR3 extends over 17 amino acids. The CDR3 bases are TGTGCCAGCAGCTGGACTAGCGCCAACGCGAACACCGGGGAGCTGTTTTTT. This translates into CASSWTSANANTGELFF.

The CDR3 spells CASSQDSGGLVAKNIQYF. The CDR3 DNA reads as TGTGCCAGCAGCCAAGATTCGGGGGGACTGGTAGCCAAAAACATTCAGTACTTC. The chain combines TRBV14 with TRBJ2-4; TRBD2 matches at 7 bases. Germline CDR1 and CDR2: SGHDN and FVKESK. V was clipped by 0 bases and J by 0 bases; unmatched bases: 8. CDR3 length equals 18 residues.